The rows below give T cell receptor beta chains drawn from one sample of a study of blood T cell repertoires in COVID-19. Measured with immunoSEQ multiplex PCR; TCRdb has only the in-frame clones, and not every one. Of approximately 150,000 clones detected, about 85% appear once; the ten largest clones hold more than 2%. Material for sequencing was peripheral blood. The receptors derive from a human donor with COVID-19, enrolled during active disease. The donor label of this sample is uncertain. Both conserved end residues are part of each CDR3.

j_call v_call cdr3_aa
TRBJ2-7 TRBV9 CASSLSGGHYEQYF
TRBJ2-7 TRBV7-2 CASSPDSGVQYF
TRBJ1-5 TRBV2 CASSLGTVKINSNQPQHF
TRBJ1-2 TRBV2 CASSEGRAFYGYTF
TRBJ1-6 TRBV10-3 CAISPETGGGSPLHF
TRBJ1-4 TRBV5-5 CASSPRTGREKLFF
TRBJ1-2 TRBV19 CASSRDRADGYTF
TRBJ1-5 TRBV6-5 CASRDTLGGNQPQHF
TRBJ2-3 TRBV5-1 CASSQTSGRGADTQYF
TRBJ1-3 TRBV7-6 CASSSTRDIGNTIYF
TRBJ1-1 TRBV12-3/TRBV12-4 CASRYRVYTEAFF
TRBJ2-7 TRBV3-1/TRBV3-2 CASSQGRTSGSYEQYF
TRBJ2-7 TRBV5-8 CASNLAGGPTYEQYF
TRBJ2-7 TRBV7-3 CASSPSPSSYEQYF
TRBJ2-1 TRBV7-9 CASSLVWEGSEQFF
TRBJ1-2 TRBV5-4 CASSIQGEKRGGYTF
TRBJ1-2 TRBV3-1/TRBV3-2 CASSQGTERGYTF
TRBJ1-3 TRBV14 CASSQGDAGETGNTIYF
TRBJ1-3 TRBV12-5 CASGLDRNTIYF